This passage covers 23 T cell receptor beta chains from one sample sequenced in a study of lymphopenia after photon versus proton radiotherapy. Method: immunoSEQ multiplex PCR; TCRdb's copy keeps in-frame clones and lacks some. The sample shows about 25,000 clones, around 90% of them seen only once. The input for sequencing was peripheral blood, taken from a patient treated with photon-based radiotherapy. The receptor set was obtained from a man aged 50-60 years with gastric cancer.

The chain joins TRBV6-5 to TRBJ1-1, with 10 bases aligning to TRBD1. Trimming cost V 6 bases and J 2 bases; bases outside gene matches: 6. Germline CDR1 is MNHEY and CDR2 is SVGAGI. The CDR3 extends over 15 amino acids. In DNA, the CDR3 is TGTGCCAGCAGCACTAGGGACAGGGGCAACACTGAAGCTTTCTTT. Its protein product is CASSTRDRGNTEAFF.

The chain is built from TRBV5-1 and TRBJ1-1; possibly TRBD1 for D (6 bases). Germline V gene lookup returns CDR1 SGHRS and CDR2 YFSETQ. This CDR3 spans 14 amino acids. Trimming cost V 8 bases and J 1 base, with 15 bases left between them. CDR3 DNA sequence: TGCGCCAGTCAGCCACAGGGCGGGAACACTGAAGCTTTCTTT. It specifies CASQPQGGNTEAFF.

The rearrangement uses TRBV11-3 and TRBJ2-1, with unresolved D. Trimming pared 2 bases from V and 5 bases from J, leaving 4 bases between. The CDR3 totals 12 residues. Germline V gene data show CDR1 as SGHNT and CDR2 as YENEEA. The CDR3 DNA reads as TGTGCCAGCAGCTTAAGGGACAATGAGCAGTTCTTC. Translated: CASSLRDNEQFF.

The genes are TRBV6-6 and TRBJ2-4, with D tentatively TRBD1 or TRBD2 (5 bases each). Trimming took 6 bases from V and 0 from J, leaving 12 bases between them. CDR1 is MNHNY and CDR2 is SVGAGI in the germline V gene (reference sequence). The CDR3 sequence is 15 residues long. Written as DNA, the CDR3 is TGTGCCAGCAGGAGGGGACCACTAGCCAAAAACATTCAGTACTTC. Translation: CASRRGPLAKNIQYF.

V and J are TRBV5-1 and TRBJ1-6; no clear D. The CDR3 runs to 15 residues. V was clipped by 5 bases and J by 8 bases, with 17 bases between them. Germline V gives CDR1 SGHRS, CDR2 YFSETQ. CDR3 residues: CASRMTAAPDSPLHF. CDR3 coding DNA: TGCGCCAGCAGAATGACGGCGGCCCCGGATTCACCCCTCCACTTT.

The chain recombines TRBV6-5 with TRBJ2-5; D ambiguous. This CDR3 comprises 11 residues. V was trimmed by 8 bases and J by 5 bases, leaving 9 bases between them. Germline assignment: CDR1 MNHEY and CDR2 SVGAGI. The CDR3 sequence: CASRILETQYF. In DNA, the CDR3 is TGTGCCAGCCGGATCCTGGAGACCCAGTACTTC.

This chain links TRBV6-1 with TRBJ1-5; no clear D. The CDR3 is 16 residues long. Trimming took off 1 base at V and 5 bases at J, with 15 bases between the two ends. The germline CDR1 and CDR2 sequences are MNHNS and SASEGT. In DNA, the CDR3 is TGTGCCAGCAGTGAAGAAGGCTGGGTTTGGGATCAGCCCCAGCATTTT. The encoded protein is CASSEEGWVWDQPQHF.

This sequence joins TRBV13 and TRBJ1-1; D uncertain. Germline V gene lookup returns CDR1 PRHDT and CDR2 FYEKMQ (reference sequence). This CDR3 is built from 12 residues. V lost 8 bases, J lost 0 bases, and 7 bases lay in between. The CDR3 DNA sequence: TGTGCCAGCGGATCTATGAACACTGAAGCTTTCTTT. The encoded protein is CASGSMNTEAFF.

The chain joins TRBV5-8 to TRBJ1-5; D gene unclear. Germline V CDR1 and CDR2: SGHTS, YDEGEE. The CDR3 has 15 residues. The V end lost 1 base, the J end lost 6 bases, and 14 bases lay between the germline ends. The CDR3 here is CASSLWPNEGQPQHF. The CDR3 DNA is TGTGCCAGCAGCTTGTGGCCAAACGAGGGTCAGCCCCAGCATTTT.

The chain couples TRBV5-1 to TRBJ2-5; 8 bases agree with TRBD2. J lost 5 bases, V lost 0 bases, and 3 bases had no gene match. The CDR3 extends over 14 amino acids. CDR1 SGHRS and CDR2 YFSETQ come from the germline V gene. As DNA, the CDR3 is TGCGCCAGCAGCTTGGTCGGCGGGGGGGAGACCCAGTACTTC. Protein: CASSLVGGGETQYF.

CDR3 residues: CASGLFLLGRQVSSYTF. DNA of the CDR3: TGTGCTAGTGGTTTGTTCCTTTTGGGAAGACAGGTCAGTAGCTACACCTTC. This chain uses TRBV12-5 with TRBJ1-2; possibly TRBD1 for D (6 bases). CDR1 and CDR2 from the germline V gene are LGHNT and FRNRAP. CDR3 size: 17 residues. Trimming cost V 2 bases and J 9 bases, with 25 bases left between them.

The rearrangement joins TRBV27 to TRBJ2-3; a possible D gene is TRBD1 (6 bases). Germline V gene data show CDR1 as MNHEY and CDR2 as SMNVEV (reference sequence). This CDR3 spans 15 amino acids. Trimming stripped 6 bases from V and 1 base from J, with 14 bases between. DNA for the CDR3: TGTGCCAGCAGGTTTGGGGGCTATGGCACAGATACGCAGTATTTT. Amino acid sequence: CASRFGGYGTDTQYF.

V and J are TRBV6-5 and TRBJ2-5, with D possibly TRBD1 on 5 matching bases. The germline CDR1 and CDR2 sequences are MNHEY and SVGAGI. The length of the CDR3 is 14 residues. V was cut by 2 bases and J by 3 bases, with 10 bases left in between. As DNA, the CDR3 is TGTGCCAGCAGTTACAGGTCAGGGAAAGAGACCCAGTACTTC. This encodes CASSYRSGKETQYF.

The chain has TRBV6-6 and TRBJ1-2; no definite D call. This CDR3 spans 16 amino acids. Looked up from germline, CDR1 is MNHNY and CDR2 is SVGAGI (reference sequence). Trimming took off 5 bases at V and 7 bases at J, with 23 bases between the two ends. In DNA, the CDR3 is TGTGCCAGCAGTCAATCGGACCCAGGCTTATTCAGTGGCTACACCTTC. Translated: CASSQSDPGLFSGYTF.

The count of this clone is one. The chain joins TRBV6-5 to TRBJ2-7, with TRBD1 matching over 7 bases. The CDR3 covers 15 residues. The V gene's germline CDR1 is MNHEY and CDR2 SVGAGI. J was trimmed by 0 bases and V by 6 bases; bases with no gene match: 8. CDR3 sequence (DNA): TGTGCCAGCAGGCACACGACAGGGAGCTCCTACGAGCAGTACGTC. This encodes CASRHTTGSSYEQYV.

This CDR3 reads CASSERSAGFSNQPQHF. The CDR3 DNA is TGTGCCAGCAGTGAAAGAAGTGCAGGTTTTAGCAATCAGCCCCAGCATTTT. The V gene is TRBV2, the J gene TRBJ1-5, with D unclear. V was pared by 2 bases and J by 0 bases, with 14 bases between. Germline assignment: CDR1 SNHLY and CDR2 FYNNEI. The CDR3 length is 17 residues. Together with reference TRBV2 and TRBJ1-5, the CDR3 gives the full variable domain: EPEVTQTPSHQVTQMGQEVILRCVPISNHLYFYWYRQILGQKVEFLVSFYNNEISEKSEIFDDQFSVERPDGSNFTLKIRSTKLEDSAMYFCASSERSAGFSNQPQHFGDGTRLSIL.

The CDR3 nucleotides are TGTGCCAGCAGCCCGATTCTAGCGAGTCAAGAGACCCAGTACTTC. Translated: CASSPILASQETQYF. The gene calls are TRBV7-9 and TRBJ2-5; D is possibly TRBD2 (6 bases). CDR1 is SEHNR, CDR2 FQNEAQ, per germline (reference sequence). The germline V and J ends were trimmed by 5 bases and 2 bases, with 15 bases remaining between them. The CDR3 totals 15 residues.

The V call is TRBV9, the J call TRBJ1-4, with 7 bases identical to TRBD1. Germline CDR1 and CDR2: SGDLS and YYNGEE. The CDR3 is 15 residues long. V lost 3 bases to trimming and J lost 1 base; unmatched junction nucleotides: 3. CDR3 sequence (DNA): TGTGCCAGCAGCGCGAACAGGGGAACTAATGAAAAACTGTTTTTT. It is translated as CASSANRGTNEKLFF.

The V gene is TRBV18, the J gene TRBJ1-5; D remains ambiguous. V was trimmed by 3 bases and J by 3 bases, leaving 12 bases between them. Germline V lookup: CDR1 KGHSH, CDR2 LQKENI. The CDR3 consists of 15 residues. The CDR3, as DNA: TGTGCCAGCTCACCGACCTCTTTCGCCAATCAGCCCCAGCATTTT. It codes for CASSPTSFANQPQHF.

The CDR3 nucleotides are TGTGCCAGCAGTGAAGTTCTAGGGGGCCAAGAGACCCAGTACTTC. As protein: CASSEVLGGQETQYF. The gene calls are TRBV6-1 and TRBJ2-5; D is possibly TRBD1 (6 bases). Per germline, CDR1 MNHNS and CDR2 SASEGT. This CDR3 has 15 residues. Deletions cut 1 base from V and 1 base from J, with 10 bases between.

In its sample, this clone was seen once. This chain uses TRBV7-9 with TRBJ1-6, with D unclear. Germline V CDR1 and CDR2: SEHNR, FQNEAQ (reference sequence). V gave up 1 base and J gave up 0 bases, with 16 bases separating them. The CDR3 totals 19 residues. CDR3 amino acids: CASSLVPPGVSSYNSPLHF. The CDR3 DNA reads as TGTGCCAGCAGCTTAGTTCCCCCAGGCGTGAGCTCCTATAATTCACCCCTCCACTTT.

The rearrangement uses TRBV5-6 and TRBJ1-2; D is uncertain. The CDR3 loop spans 15 amino acids. V lost 0 bases to trimming and J lost 5 bases, with 14 bases between them. Germline CDR1 is SGHDT and CDR2 is YYEEEE. CDR3 amino acids: CASSLGNDGRYGYTF. The DNA of the CDR3 is TGTGCCAGCAGCTTGGGGAACGACGGACGATATGGCTACACCTTC.

J is TRBJ2-7 and V is TRBV11-2, with TRBD1 identical over 7 bases. Germline V gives CDR1 SGHAT, CDR2 FQNNGV. V lost 5 bases to trimming and J lost 3 bases; unmatched junction nucleotides: 7. The CDR3 has 14 amino acids. For the CDR3, the DNA is TGTGCCAGCAGCGGAGCCTCAGGGGGCTACGAGCAGTACTTC. Its translation is CASSGASGGYEQYF.